The TCR beta chain described here comes from a study of cytomegalovirus exposure and HLA in healthy donors. Vbeta (60) and Jbeta (13) primers were used in the PCR. Data came from immunoSEQ multiplex PCR; TCRdb stores just in-frame clones and leaves some out. The table includes approximately 85,000 clones, 72% detected once. V was pared by 5 bases and J by 2 bases, with 10 bases between. The CDR3 has 14 residues. In germline, CDR1 is MDHEN, CDR2 SYDVKM. The table lists this clone with a few counts. This TCR derives from a woman aged 40 to 50 in good health and CMV-seropositive. The sequencing sample was made of PBMCs. The chain joins TRBV28 to TRBJ1-5, with a tentative D call TRBD1 (5 bases). The CDR3 DNA sequence: TGTGCCAGCAGTCCAGGGTTTGGCAATCAGCCCCAGCATTTT. Its protein product is CASSPGFGNQPQHF.